This T cell receptor beta chain was found in a study of blood T cells in healthy people across ages. Findings of the study overall: Higher diversity and more naive CD4+ cells were features of long-lived donors, compared to aged donors.

The use of a sample-barcoded 5' primer and a J-beta primer mix characterized a second PCR of roughly 6 to 11 cycles. Each CDR3 protein is one row after TCRdb ran MiXCR on the 5' RACE reads. This sample has about 1.6 million distinct CDR3 sequences; about 35% occur once, and the top ten carry roughly 12%. As to this clonotype: Its antigen is unidentified.

The CDR3 covers 14 residues. Trimming took 0 bases from V and 4 from J, leaving 10 bases between them. Germline CDR1 SGHDT, CDR2 YYEEEE. This clonotype was sampled from a woman aged 30 to 39 in good health. The chain has TRBV5-6 and TRBJ1-2, with D perhaps matching TRBD1 (5 bases). Input material: blood. In DNA form, the CDR3 reads TGTGCCAGCAGCTTGGGGGACGGAGTCTATGGCTACACCTTC. This encodes CASSLGDGVYGYTF. The complete variable domain, with remaining parts taken from reference TRBV5-6 and TRBJ1-2, reads DAGVTQSPTHLIKTRGQQVTLRCSPKSGHDTVSWYQQALGQGPQFIFQYYEEEERQRGNFPDRFSGHQFPNYSSELNVNALLLGDSALYLCASSLGDGVYGYTFGSGTRLTVV.